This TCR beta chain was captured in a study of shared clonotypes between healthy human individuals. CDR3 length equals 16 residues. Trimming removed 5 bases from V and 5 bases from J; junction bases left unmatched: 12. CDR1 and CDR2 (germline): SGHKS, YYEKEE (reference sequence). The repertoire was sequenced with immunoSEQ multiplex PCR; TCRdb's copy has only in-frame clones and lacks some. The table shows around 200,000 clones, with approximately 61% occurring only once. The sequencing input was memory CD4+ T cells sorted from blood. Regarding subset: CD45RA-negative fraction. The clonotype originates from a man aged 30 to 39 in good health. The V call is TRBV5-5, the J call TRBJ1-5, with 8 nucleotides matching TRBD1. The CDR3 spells CASSLSRQGSYQPQHF. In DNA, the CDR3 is TGTGCCAGCAGTCTTTCGAGACAGGGGTCTTATCAGCCCCAGCATTTT.